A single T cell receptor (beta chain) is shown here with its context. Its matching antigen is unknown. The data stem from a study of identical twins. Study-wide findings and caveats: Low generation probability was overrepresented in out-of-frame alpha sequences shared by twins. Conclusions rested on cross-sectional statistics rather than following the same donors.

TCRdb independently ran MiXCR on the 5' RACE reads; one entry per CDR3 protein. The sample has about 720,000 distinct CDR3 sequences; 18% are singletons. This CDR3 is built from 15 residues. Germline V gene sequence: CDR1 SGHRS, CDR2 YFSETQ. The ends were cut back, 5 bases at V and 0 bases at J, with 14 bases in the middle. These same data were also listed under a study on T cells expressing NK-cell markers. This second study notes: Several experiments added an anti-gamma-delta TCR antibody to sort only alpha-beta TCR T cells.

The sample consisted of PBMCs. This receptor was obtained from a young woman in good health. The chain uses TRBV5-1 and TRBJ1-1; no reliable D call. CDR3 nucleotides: TGCGCCAGCAGACCATTGTCCGCCGTGAACACTGAAGCTTTCTTT. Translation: CASRPLSAVNTEAFF.